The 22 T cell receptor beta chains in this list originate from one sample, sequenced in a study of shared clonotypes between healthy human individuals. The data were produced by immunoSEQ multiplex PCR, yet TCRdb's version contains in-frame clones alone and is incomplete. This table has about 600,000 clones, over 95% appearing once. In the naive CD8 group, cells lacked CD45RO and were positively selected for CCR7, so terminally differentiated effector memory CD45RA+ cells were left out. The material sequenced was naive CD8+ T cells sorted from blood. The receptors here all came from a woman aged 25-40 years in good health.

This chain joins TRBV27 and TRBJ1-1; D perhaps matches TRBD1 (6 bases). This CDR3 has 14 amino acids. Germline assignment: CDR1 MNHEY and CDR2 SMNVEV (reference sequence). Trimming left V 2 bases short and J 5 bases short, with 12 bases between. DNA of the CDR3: TGTGCCAGCAGTTTACAGGGGCAAGCTACTGAAGCTTTCTTT. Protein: CASSLQGQATEAFF.

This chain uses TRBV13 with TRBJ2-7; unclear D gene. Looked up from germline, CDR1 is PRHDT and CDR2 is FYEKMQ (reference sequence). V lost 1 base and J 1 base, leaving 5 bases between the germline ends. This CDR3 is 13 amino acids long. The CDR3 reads CASSLVLSYEQYF. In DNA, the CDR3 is TGTGCCAGCAGCTTAGTACTATCCTACGAGCAGTACTTC.

The CDR3 sequence is CASSLFAGGDGYTF. The CDR3, as DNA: TGTGCCAGCAGTTTATTTGCCGGGGGTGATGGCTACACCTTC. The genes are TRBV27 and TRBJ1-2; TRBD1 is a possible D gene (5 bases). Germline assignment: CDR1 MNHEY and CDR2 SMNVEV (reference sequence). Trimming shortened V by 1 base and J by 6 bases, and 12 bases separated the two germline ends. This CDR3 comprises 14 residues.

CDR3 loop: CASSLEWGGASTDTQYF. The CDR3 DNA reads as TGTGCCAGCAGCTTAGAATGGGGGGGAGCTAGCACAGATACGCAGTATTTT. This sequence joins TRBV7-6 and TRBJ2-3; TRBD2 agrees at 7 bases. The V gene end was trimmed by 1 base and the J gene end by 0 bases; junction bases not matched to a gene: 7. This CDR3 spans 17 amino acids. The germline V gene encodes CDR1 SGHVS and CDR2 FNYEAQ.

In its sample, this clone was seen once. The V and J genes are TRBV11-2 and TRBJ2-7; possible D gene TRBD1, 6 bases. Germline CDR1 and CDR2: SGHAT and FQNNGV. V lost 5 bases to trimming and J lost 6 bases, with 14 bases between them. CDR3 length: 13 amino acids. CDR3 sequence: CASSRIRRGEQYF. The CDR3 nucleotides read TGTGCCAGCAGCCGCATACGCAGGGGCGAGCAGTACTTC. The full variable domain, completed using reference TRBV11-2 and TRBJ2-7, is EAGVAQSPRYKIIEKRQSVAFWCNPISGHATLYWYQQILGQGPKLLIQFQNNGVVDDSQLPKDRFSAERLKGVDSTLKIQPAKLEDSAVYLCASSRIRRGEQYFGPGTRLTVT.

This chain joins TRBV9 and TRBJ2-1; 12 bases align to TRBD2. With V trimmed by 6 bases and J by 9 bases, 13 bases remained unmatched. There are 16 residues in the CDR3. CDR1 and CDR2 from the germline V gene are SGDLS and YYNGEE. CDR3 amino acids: CASNGASGRDASEQFF. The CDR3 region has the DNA TGTGCCAGCAATGGGGCTAGCGGGAGGGATGCTTCTGAGCAGTTCTTC.

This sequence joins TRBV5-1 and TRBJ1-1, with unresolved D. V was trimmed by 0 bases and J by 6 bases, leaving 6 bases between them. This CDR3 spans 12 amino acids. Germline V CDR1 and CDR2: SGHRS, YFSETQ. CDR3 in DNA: TGCGCCAGCAGCTTGGTAGGCCCTGAAGCTTTCTTT. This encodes CASSLVGPEAFF.

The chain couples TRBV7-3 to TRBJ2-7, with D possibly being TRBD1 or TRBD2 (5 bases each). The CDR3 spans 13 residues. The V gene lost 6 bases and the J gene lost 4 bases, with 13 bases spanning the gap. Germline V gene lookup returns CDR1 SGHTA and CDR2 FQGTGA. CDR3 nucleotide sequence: TGTGCCAGCAGTCGGGGCCCGGGATACGAGCAGTACTTC. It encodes CASSRGPGYEQYF.

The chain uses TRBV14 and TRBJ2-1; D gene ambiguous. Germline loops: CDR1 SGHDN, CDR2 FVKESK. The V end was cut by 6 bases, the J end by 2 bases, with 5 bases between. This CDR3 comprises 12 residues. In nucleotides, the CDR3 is TGTGCCAGCAGTGCGACCTACAATGAGCAGTTCTTC. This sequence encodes CASSATYNEQFF.

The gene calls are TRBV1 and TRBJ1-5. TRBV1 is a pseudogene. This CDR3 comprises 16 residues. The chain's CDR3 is CTSSQDRGRTHQPQHF. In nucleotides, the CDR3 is TGCACCAGCAGCCAAGATCGCGGCAGGACGCATCAGCCCCAGCATTTT.

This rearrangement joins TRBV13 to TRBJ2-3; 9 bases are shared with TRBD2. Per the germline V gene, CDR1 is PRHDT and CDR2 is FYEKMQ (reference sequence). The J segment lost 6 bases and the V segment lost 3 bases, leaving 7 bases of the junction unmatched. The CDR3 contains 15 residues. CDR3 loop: CASSLTGTSRDTQYF. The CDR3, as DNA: TGTGCCAGCAGCTTGACCGGGACTAGCAGGGATACGCAGTATTTT.

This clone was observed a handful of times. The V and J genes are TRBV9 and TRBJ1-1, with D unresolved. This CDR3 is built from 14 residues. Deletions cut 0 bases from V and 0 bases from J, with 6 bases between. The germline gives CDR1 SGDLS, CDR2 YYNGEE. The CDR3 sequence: CASSVDTVNTEAFF. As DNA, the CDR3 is TGTGCCAGCAGCGTAGACACGGTGAACACTGAAGCTTTCTTT.

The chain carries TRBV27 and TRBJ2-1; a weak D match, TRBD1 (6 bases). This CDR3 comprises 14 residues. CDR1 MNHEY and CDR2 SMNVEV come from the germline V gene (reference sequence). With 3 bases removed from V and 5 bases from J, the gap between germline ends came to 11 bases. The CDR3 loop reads CASSLLGANNEQFF. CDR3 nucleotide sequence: TGTGCCAGCAGTTTGCTGGGGGCAAACAATGAGCAGTTCTTC.

In DNA form, the CDR3 reads TGTGCCAGCAGTTTATTGGTTCAGGGAAGGGCCGAGCAGTACTTC. It yields the protein CASSLLVQGRAEQYF. The chain recombines TRBV28 with TRBJ2-7; D perhaps matches TRBD1 (5 bases). Germline V gene lookup returns CDR1 MDHEN and CDR2 SYDVKM. Trimming pared 1 base from V and 6 bases from J, leaving 16 bases between. This CDR3 spans 15 amino acids.

The CDR3 loop is CASSSSLDTQYF. CDR3 sequence (DNA): TGTGCCAGCAGTTCCTCCTTGGATACGCAGTATTTT. The chain links TRBV28 to TRBJ2-3, with D unresolved. The CDR3 has 12 residues. Trimming took 4 bases from V and 6 from J, leaving 8 bases between them. CDR1 is MDHEN and CDR2 is SYDVKM in the germline V gene. The complete variable domain, with remaining parts taken from reference TRBV28 and TRBJ2-3, reads DVKVTQSSRYLVKRTGEKVFLECVQDMDHENMFWYRQDPGLGLRLIYFSYDVKMKEKGDIPEGYSVSREKKERFSLILESASTNQTSMYLCASSSSLDTQYFGPGTRLTVL.

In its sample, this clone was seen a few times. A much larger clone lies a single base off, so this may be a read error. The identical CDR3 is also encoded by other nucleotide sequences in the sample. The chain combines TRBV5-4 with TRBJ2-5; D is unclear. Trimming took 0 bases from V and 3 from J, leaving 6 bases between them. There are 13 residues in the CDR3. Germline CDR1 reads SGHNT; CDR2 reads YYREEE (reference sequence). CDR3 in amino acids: CASSLEVEETQYF. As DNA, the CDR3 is TGTGCCAGCAGCTTGGAGGTAGAAGAGACCCAGTACTTC.

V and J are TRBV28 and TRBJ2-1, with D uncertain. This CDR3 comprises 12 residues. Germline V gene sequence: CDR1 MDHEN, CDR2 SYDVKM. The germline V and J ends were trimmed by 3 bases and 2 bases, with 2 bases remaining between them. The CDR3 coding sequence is TGTGCCAGCAGTTTTACCTACAATGAGCAGTTCTTC. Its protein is CASSFTYNEQFF.

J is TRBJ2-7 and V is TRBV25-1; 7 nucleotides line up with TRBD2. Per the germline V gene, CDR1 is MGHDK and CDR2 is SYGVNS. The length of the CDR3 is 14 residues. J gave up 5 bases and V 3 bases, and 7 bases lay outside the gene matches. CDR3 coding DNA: TGTGCCAGCAGTGAGGGGGGGATAGGGAACGAGCAGTACTTC. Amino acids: CASSEGGIGNEQYF.

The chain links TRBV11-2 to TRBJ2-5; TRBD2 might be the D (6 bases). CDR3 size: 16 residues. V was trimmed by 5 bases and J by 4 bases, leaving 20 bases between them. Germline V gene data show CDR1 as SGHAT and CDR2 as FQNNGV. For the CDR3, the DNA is TGTGCCAGCAGCGGCGGGACTCGTCCTTTTGGAGAGACCCAGTACTTC. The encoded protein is CASSGGTRPFGETQYF.

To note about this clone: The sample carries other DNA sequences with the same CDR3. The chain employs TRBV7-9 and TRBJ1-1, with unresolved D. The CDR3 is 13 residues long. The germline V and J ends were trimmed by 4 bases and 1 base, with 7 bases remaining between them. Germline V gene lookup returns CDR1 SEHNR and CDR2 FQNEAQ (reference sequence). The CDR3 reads CASSSTENTEAFF. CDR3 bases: TGTGCCAGCAGCTCTACTGAGAACACTGAAGCTTTCTTT.

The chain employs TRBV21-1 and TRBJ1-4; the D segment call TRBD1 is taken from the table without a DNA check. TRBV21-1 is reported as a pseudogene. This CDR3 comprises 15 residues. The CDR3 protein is CASSNWTGRGEKLFF. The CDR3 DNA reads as TGTGCCAGCAGCAACTGGACAGGGCGGGGAGAAAAACTGTTTTTT.

The CDR3 spells CASSIHGPNTEAFF. CDR3 in DNA: TGTGCCAGCAGCATCCATGGGCCTAACACTGAAGCTTTCTTT. The chain employs TRBV9 and TRBJ1-1; D gene uncertain. CDR3 length: 14 amino acids. In germline, CDR1 is SGDLS, CDR2 YYNGEE. Trimming pared 4 bases from V and 2 bases from J, leaving 12 bases between.